What follows is one T cell receptor beta chain and its context. The antigen is unknown. The sample is drawn from a study of naive and memory T cell subsets. Study observations and caveats: A clonotype means one alpha or beta sequence, not an alpha/beta pair.

Germline CDR1 reads MNHEY; CDR2 reads SMNVEV (reference sequence). The trim removed 10 bases at V and 0 bases at J, leaving 9 bases unmatched. CDR3 length: 16 residues. Two oligonucleotides, mixed equimolar, formed the beta constant-region primer covering TRBC1 and TRBC2. The ligated cDNA underwent four PCR rounds using SP2 and nested alpha and beta constant-region primers. TCRdb processed the UMI-ligation and nested PCR reads anew with MiXCR; each CDR3 protein has one entry. The data hold some 80,000 distinct CDR3 sequences, with about 9.9% observed a single time. This TCR came from a human donor in good health. The chain combines TRBV27 with TRBJ2-2; TRBD2 aligns across 9 bases. What was sequenced was naive CD8+ T cells from blood. The DNA for the CDR3 is TGTGCCACCTCGACTAGCGGAAGCGCGAACACCGGGGAGCTGTTTTTT. Translating it yields CATSTSGSANTGELFF.